A single TCR beta chain is shown here with its context. The data belong to a study of OX40 agonist ivuxolimab in advanced cancers. V dropped 2 bases and J dropped 7 bases, with 14 bases sitting between them. The CDR3 runs 15 residues. Germline CDR1 MGHRA, CDR2 YSYEKL. This table comes from immunoSEQ multiplex PCR, and its TCRdb copy is limited to in-frame clones, with some not included. The repertoire holds around 73,000 clones, around 90% seen once, with approximately 10% in the top ten. The receptor comes from an adult with an advanced solid tumor such as melanoma, head and neck, liver or kidney cancer. The gene calls are TRBV4-1 and TRBJ2-2; possible D gene TRBD1, 5 bases. The sequencing used CD4+ or CD8+ T cells sorted from blood, collected in a trial of the OX40 agonist ivuxolimab. CDR3 in DNA: TGCGCCAGCAGCCAAAGAACAGGTGCCAGCGGGGAGCTGTTTTTT. Translated, it gives CASSQRTGASGELFF.